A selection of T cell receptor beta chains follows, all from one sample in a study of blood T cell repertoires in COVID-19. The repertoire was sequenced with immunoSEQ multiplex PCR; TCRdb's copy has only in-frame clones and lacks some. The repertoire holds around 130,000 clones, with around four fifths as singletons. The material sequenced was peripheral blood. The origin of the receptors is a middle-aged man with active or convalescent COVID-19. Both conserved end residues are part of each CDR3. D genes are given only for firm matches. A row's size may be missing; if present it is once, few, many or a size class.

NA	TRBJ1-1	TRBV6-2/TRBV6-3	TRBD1	CASSYSGTGYTEAFF	TGTGCCAGCAGTTACTCAGGGACAGGCTACACTGAAGCTTTCTTT
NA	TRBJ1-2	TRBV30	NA	CAWIFGTSNYGYTF	TGTGCCTGGATTTTCGGGACAAGCAACTATGGCTACACCTTC
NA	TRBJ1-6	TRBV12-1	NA	CASSRLNNSPLHF	TGTGCCAGCAGCCGACTCAATAATTCACCCCTCCACTTT
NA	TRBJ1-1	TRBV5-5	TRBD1	CASSSTGQGWTEAFF	TGTGCCAGCAGCTCTACGGGACAGGGTTGGACTGAAGCTTTCTTT
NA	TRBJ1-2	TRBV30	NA	CAWSVQGIFGYTF	TGTGCCTGGAGTGTACAGGGTATTTTTGGCTACACCTTC
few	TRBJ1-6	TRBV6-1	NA	CASSDGARGNSPLHF	TGTGCCAGCAGTGATGGGGCCAGAGGTAATTCACCCCTCCACTTT
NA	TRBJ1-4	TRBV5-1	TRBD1	CASSSTGGVEKLFF	TGCGCCAGCAGCTCGACAGGGGGTGTTGAAAAACTGTTTTTT
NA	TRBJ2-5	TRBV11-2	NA	CASSSTTPYQETQYF	TGTGCCAGCAGCTCAACGACTCCGTACCAAGAGACCCAGTACTTC
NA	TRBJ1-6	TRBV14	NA	CASSQAGVVSYNSPLHF	TGTGCCAGCAGCCAAGCGGGGGTGGTATCCTATAATTCACCCCTCCACTTT
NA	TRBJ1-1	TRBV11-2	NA	CASSLGRMNTEAFF	TGTGCCAGCAGCCTGGGGCGTATGAACACTGAAGCTTTCTTT
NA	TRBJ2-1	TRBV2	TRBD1	CASSETGVNEQFF	TGTGCCAGCAGTGAAACAGGGGTTAATGAGCAGTTCTTC
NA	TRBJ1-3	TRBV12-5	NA	CASGLTGSGNTIYF	TGTGCTAGTGGTTTGACAGGGTCTGGAAACACCATATATTTT
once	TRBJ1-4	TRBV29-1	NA	CSVRRRSTPEKLFF	TGCAGCGTCCGAAGGCGGTCAACACCAGAAAAACTGTTTTTT
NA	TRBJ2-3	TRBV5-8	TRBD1	CASSPGDRVTDTQYF	TGTGCCAGCAGCCCGGGGGACAGGGTAACAGATACGCAGTATTTT
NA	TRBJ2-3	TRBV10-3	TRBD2	CAIAASGGDRDTQYF	TGTGCCATCGCTGCTAGCGGGGGTGATAGAGATACGCAGTATTTT
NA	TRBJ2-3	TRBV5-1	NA	CASSLAEQHTQYF	TGCGCCAGCAGCTTGGCCGAACAGCATACGCAGTATTTT
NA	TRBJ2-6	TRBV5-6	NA	CASSTYGGGANVLTF	TGTGCCAGCAGCACTTACGGGGGAGGGGCCAACGTCCTGACTTTC
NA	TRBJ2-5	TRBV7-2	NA	CASSGQYQETQYF	TGTGCCAGCTCAGGCCAGTACCAAGAGACCCAGTACTTC
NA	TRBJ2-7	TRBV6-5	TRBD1	CASSTTGTGVHEQYF	TGTGCCAGCAGTACGACCGGGACAGGGGTCCACGAGCAGTACTTC
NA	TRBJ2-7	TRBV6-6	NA	CASSNYNYEQYF	TGTGCCAGCAGCAACTACAACTACGAGCAGTACTTC
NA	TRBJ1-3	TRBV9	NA	CASSVGGEGRSGNTIYF	TGTGCCAGCAGCGTAGGCGGGGAGGGGCGCTCTGGAAACACCATATATTTT
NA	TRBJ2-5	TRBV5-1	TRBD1	CASSLPGQGPYQETQYF	TGCGCCAGCAGCCTGCCGGGACAGGGCCCGTACCAAGAGACCCAGTACTTC
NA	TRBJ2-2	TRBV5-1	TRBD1	CASSPPGQGIPGELFF	TGCGCCAGCAGCCCTCCGGGACAGGGGATTCCCGGGGAGCTGTTTTTT
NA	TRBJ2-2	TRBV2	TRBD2	CASSIPRGGTTGELFF	TGTGCCAGCAGTATTCCGCGGGGGGGGACCACCGGGGAGCTGTTTTTT
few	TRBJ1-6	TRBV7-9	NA	CASRAGMGAHSPLHF	TGTGCCAGCAGGGCGGGTATGGGGGCCCATTCACCCCTCCACTTT
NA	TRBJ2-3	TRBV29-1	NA	CSVVTDSTDTQYF	TGCAGCGTTGTGACAGACAGCACAGATACGCAGTATTTT
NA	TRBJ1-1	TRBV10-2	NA	CASRIATEAFF	TGCGCCAGCAGAATCGCGACTGAAGCTTTCTTT